Presented here are 15 T cell receptor beta chains from one specimen sequenced in a study of blood T cell repertoires in COVID-19. Sequencing used immunoSEQ multiplex PCR; TCRdb keeps in-frame clones, though not all of them. The sample holds approximately 190,000 clones; around 80% are singletons and the top ten take around 6.9%. Sequences were obtained from peripheral blood. All receptors derive from a man between 60 and 75 years old with acute or convalescent COVID-19.

The chain recombines TRBV27 with TRBJ2-7; weak D call: TRBD1 (6 bases). In germline, CDR1 is MNHEY, CDR2 SMNVEV (reference sequence). The CDR3 sequence is 16 residues long. Trimming removed 4 bases at V and 4 bases at J, with 20 bases between. In DNA form, the CDR3 reads TGTGCCAGCAGTTATCAACTACGGGACATCCCGTACGAGCAGTACTTC. Protein product: CASSYQLRDIPYEQYF.

The rearrangement joins TRBV5-4 to TRBJ2-3; 14 bases fit TRBD2. The ends lost 0 bases at V and 2 bases at J; junction bases unmatched: 8. Germline CDR1 SGHNT, CDR2 YYREEE (reference sequence). The CDR3 is 19 residues long. CDR3 loop: CASSLAGGLAGASTDTQYF. CDR3 nucleotides: TGTGCCAGCAGCTTGGCCGGGGGACTAGCGGGAGCATCCACAGATACGCAGTATTTT.

The chain links TRBV10-3 to TRBJ1-6; no reliable D call. Between the trimmed V and J ends, which lost 2 bases and 10 bases, there was a span of 12 bases. Per germline, CDR1 ENHRY and CDR2 SYGVKD. This CDR3 is built from 14 residues. The DNA for the CDR3 is TGTGCCATCAGTGAGGAACGGGTAGAGTCACCCCTCCACTTT. This gives the protein CAISEERVESPLHF.

This clone was observed once. The chain joins TRBV5-1 to TRBJ2-7; D call uncertain. Trimming cost V 0 bases and J 0 bases, with 7 bases left between them. Germline V gives CDR1 SGHRS, CDR2 YFSETQ. The CDR3 loop spans 14 amino acids. The CDR3 DNA reads TGCGCCAGCAGCTTGGTTCCCAGCTCCTACGAGCAGTACTTC. Its protein is CASSLVPSSYEQYF.

The chain uses TRBV2 and TRBJ1-4, with D unresolved. The CDR3 runs to 14 residues. Germline V lookup: CDR1 SNHLY, CDR2 FYNNEI. Trimming removed 5 bases from V and 8 bases from J, with 15 bases in between. CDR3 in amino acids: CASSSRKPGEKLFF. DNA of the CDR3: TGTGCCAGCAGTTCCAGGAAGCCTGGAGAAAAACTGTTTTTT.

The J gene is TRBJ1-4, the V gene TRBV6-5, with D possibly being TRBD1 (5 bases). Germline CDR1 MNHEY, CDR2 SVGAGI. This CDR3 is built from 14 residues. The V gene lost 4 bases and the J gene lost 4 bases, with 10 bases spanning the gap. In DNA, the CDR3 is TGTGCCAGCAGTTTGACAGCATTTAATGAAAAACTGTTTTTT. This encodes CASSLTAFNEKLFF.

The V call is TRBV9, the J call TRBJ2-3, with no clear D. The CDR3 length is 14 residues. CDR1 is SGDLS, CDR2 YYNGEE, per germline. V gave up 3 bases and J gave up 2 bases, with 10 bases separating them. This CDR3 is CASSGMASTDTQYF. The CDR3 DNA follows: TGTGCCAGCAGCGGTATGGCATCCACAGATACGCAGTATTTT.

The rearrangement uses TRBV9 and TRBJ2-1, with D maybe TRBD2 (5 bases). This CDR3 is 16 amino acids long. Trimming cost V 6 bases and J 0 bases, with 16 bases left between them. Germline values: CDR1 SGDLS, CDR2 YYNGEE. The CDR3 loop is CASTPGGTSSYNEQFF. The CDR3, as DNA: TGTGCCAGCACCCCTGGAGGCACCAGCTCCTACAATGAGCAGTTCTTC.

This chain links TRBV24-1 with TRBJ1-1; D is unresolved. Trimming took off 2 bases at V and 0 bases at J, with 6 bases between the two ends. Germline lookup yields CDR1 KGHDR and CDR2 SFDVKD. This CDR3 comprises 14 residues. DNA for the CDR3: TGTGCCACCAGTGATTCGGGTCTGAACACTGAAGCTTTCTTT. Translating gives CATSDSGLNTEAFF.

The chain employs TRBV18 and TRBJ2-5; D remains ambiguous. Germline V gene lookup returns CDR1 KGHSH and CDR2 LQKENI. This CDR3 is built from 13 residues. Trimming pared 2 bases from V and 4 bases from J, leaving 8 bases between. As DNA, the CDR3 is TGTGCCAGCTCACCAGGTGCGGTAGAGACCCAGTACTTC. As protein: CASSPGAVETQYF.

This clone was recorded once. The V gene is TRBV6-4, the J gene TRBJ1-2, with D hard to call. The CDR3 runs 12 residues. Germline-derived CDR1 and CDR2 are MRHNA and SNTAGT. V was pared by 0 bases and J by 8 bases, with 7 bases between. Here the CDR3 reads CASSDSRVGYTF. As DNA, the CDR3 is TGTGCCAGCAGTGACTCGAGGGTCGGCTACACCTTC.

This chain links TRBV15 with TRBJ1-5; tentatively, D is TRBD1 (5 bases). The V and J ends lost 4 bases and 0 bases respectively, with 10 bases between them. Germline V gives CDR1 LNHNV, CDR2 YYDKDF (reference sequence). The CDR3 totals 15 residues. The CDR3 loop reads CATSTGHNSNQPQHF. CDR3 nucleotide sequence: TGTGCCACCAGCACCGGACATAATAGCAATCAGCCCCAGCATTTT.

The rearrangement joins TRBV18 to TRBJ1-1; 8 bases map to TRBD1. CDR1 is KGHSH and CDR2 is LQKENI in the germline V gene. V was clipped by 3 bases and J by 3 bases; unmatched bases: 3. The CDR3 runs 14 residues. CDR3 coding DNA: TGTGCCAGCTCACCGGACAGGGTCTACACTGAAGCTTTCTTT. It yields the protein CASSPDRVYTEAFF.

CDR3 amino acids: CASKEGGVYEQFF. Written as DNA, the CDR3 is TGTGCCAGCAAGGAAGGGGGCGTATATGAGCAGTTCTTC. This sequence joins TRBV3-1 (or the pseudogene TRBV3-2) and TRBJ2-1, with TRBD1 matching 7 bases. This CDR3 region has 13 residues. V trimming: 7 bases; J trimming: 8 bases; junction bases outside the gene matches: 8. Germline CDR1 and CDR2: LGHDT and YNNKEL (reference sequence).

The chain combines TRBV28 with TRBJ1-2; no clear D gene. V shed 8 bases and J shed 10 bases, with 14 bases lying between them. There are 11 residues in the CDR3. Germline lookup yields CDR1 MDHEN and CDR2 SYDVKM. CDR3 nucleotide sequence: TGTGCCAGCGGTTGGGCGTTGGACTACACCTTC. Amino acid sequence: CASGWALDYTF.